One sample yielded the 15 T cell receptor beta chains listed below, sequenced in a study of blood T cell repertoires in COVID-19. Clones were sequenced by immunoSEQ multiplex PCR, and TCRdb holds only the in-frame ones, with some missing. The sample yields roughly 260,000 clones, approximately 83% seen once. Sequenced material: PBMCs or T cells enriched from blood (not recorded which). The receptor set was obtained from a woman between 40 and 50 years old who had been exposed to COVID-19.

CDR3 nucleotides: TGTGCCAGCAGCCCAGCAGGACAGCTGAACTATGGCTACACCTTC. Its translation is CASSPAGQLNYGYTF. The chain links TRBV3-1 (or the pseudogene TRBV3-2) to TRBJ1-2, with D perhaps TRBD1 (6 bases). The CDR3 has 15 amino acids. CDR1 LGHDT and CDR2 YNNKEL come from the germline V gene (reference sequence). V dropped 4 bases and J dropped 2 bases, with 14 bases sitting between them.

The CDR3 DNA is TGTGCCAGCAGCCCCCGGGCAGGGGAAACGCGCTACACCTTC. This encodes CASSPRAGETRYTF. The chain uses TRBV3-1 (or the pseudogene TRBV3-2) and TRBJ1-2; D perhaps matches TRBD1 (6 bases). The CDR3 covers 14 residues. Germline V gene lookup returns CDR1 LGHDT and CDR2 YNNKEL (reference sequence). V was shortened by 4 bases and J by 9 bases, with 18 bases between the two germline ends.

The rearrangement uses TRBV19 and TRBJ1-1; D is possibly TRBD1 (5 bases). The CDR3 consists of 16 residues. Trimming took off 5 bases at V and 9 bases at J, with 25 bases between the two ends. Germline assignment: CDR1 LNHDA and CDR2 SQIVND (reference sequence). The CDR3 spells CASSPITGPSKGKAFF. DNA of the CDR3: TGTGCCAGTAGTCCCATCACAGGCCCCAGCAAGGGAAAAGCTTTCTTT.

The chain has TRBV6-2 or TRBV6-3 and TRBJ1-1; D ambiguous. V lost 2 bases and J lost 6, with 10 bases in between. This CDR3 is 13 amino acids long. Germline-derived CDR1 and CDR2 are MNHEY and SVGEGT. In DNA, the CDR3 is TGTGCCAGCAGTTACGATAGGAGTGCTGAAGCTTTCTTT. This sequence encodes CASSYDRSAEAFF.

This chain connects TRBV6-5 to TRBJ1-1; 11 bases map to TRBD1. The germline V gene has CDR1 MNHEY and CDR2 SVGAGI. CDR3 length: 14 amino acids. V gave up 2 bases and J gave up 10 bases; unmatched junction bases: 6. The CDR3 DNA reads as TGTGCCAGCAGTTACCCGGACAGGGGGCTTGGAGCTTTCTTT. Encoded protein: CASSYPDRGLGAFF.

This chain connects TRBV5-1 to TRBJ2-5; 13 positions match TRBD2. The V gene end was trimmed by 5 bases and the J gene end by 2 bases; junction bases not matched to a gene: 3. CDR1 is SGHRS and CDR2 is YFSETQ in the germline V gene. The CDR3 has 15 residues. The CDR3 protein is CASRSTSGGQETQYF. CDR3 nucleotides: TGCGCCAGCAGATCGACTAGCGGGGGGCAAGAGACCCAGTACTTC.

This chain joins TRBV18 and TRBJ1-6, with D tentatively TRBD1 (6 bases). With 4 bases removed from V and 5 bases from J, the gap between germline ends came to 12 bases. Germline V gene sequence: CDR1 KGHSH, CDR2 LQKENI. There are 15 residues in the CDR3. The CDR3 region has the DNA TGTGCCAGCTCACTTCAGGACAGAAATAATTCACCCCTCCACTTT. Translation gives CASSLQDRNNSPLHF.

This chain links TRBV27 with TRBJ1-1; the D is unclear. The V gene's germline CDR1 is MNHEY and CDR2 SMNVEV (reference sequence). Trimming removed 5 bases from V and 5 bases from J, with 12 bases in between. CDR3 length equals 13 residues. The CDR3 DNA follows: TGTGCCAGCAGTCCCCGACCGGGGACTGAAGCTTTCTTT. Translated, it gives CASSPRPGTEAFF.

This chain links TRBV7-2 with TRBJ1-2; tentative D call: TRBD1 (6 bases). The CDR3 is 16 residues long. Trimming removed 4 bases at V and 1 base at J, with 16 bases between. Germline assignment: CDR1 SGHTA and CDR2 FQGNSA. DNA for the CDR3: TGTGCCAGCAGCTCAACCTCTACAGGGAATAACTATGGCTACACCTTC. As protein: CASSSTSTGNNYGYTF. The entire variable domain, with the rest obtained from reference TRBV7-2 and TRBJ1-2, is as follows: GAGVSQSPSNKVTEKGKDVELRCDPISGHTALYWYRQSLGQGLEFLIYFQGNSAPDKSGLPSDRFSAERTGGSVSTLTIQRTQQEDSAVYLCASSSTSTGNNYGYTFGSGTRLTVV.

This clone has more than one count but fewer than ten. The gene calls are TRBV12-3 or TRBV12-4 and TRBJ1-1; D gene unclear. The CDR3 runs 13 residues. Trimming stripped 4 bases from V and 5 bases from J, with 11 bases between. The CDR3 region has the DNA TGTGCCAGCAGTTCTAAATCGGGGACTGAAGCTTTCTTT. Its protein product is CASSSKSGTEAFF.

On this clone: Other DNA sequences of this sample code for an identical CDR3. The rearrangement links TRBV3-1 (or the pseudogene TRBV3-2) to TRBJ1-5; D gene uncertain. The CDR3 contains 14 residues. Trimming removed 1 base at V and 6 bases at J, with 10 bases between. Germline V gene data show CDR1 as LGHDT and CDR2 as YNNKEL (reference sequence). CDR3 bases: TGTGCCAGCAGCCAAGGGGCAGGTGGTCAGCCCCAGCATTTT. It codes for CASSQGAGGQPQHF.

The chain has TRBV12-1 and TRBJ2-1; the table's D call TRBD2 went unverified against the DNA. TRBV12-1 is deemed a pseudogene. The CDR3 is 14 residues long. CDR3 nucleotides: TGTGCCATTAGGACTAGCGGGGGGCGCAATGAGCAGTTCTTC. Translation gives CAIRTSGGRNEQFF.

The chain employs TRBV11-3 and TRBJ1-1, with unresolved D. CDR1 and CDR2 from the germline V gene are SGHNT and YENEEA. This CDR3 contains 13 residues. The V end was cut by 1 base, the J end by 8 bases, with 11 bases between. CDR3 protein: CASSLGADREAFF. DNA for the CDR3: TGTGCCAGCAGCTTAGGTGCGGATCGAGAAGCTTTCTTT.

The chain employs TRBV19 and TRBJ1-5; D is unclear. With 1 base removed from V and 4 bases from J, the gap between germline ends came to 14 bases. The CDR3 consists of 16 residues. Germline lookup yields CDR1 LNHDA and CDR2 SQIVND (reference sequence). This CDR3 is CASSIGTRVWNQPQHF. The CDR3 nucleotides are TGTGCCAGTAGTATAGGGACGAGGGTTTGGAATCAGCCCCAGCATTTT.

CDR3 DNA sequence: TGTGCCAGTACCGCACCCCCAGGGGTCCGGACTGAAGCTTTCTTT. Translation gives CASTAPPGVRTEAFF. V is TRBV19 and J is TRBJ1-1; weak D call: TRBD1 (6 bases). Deletions cut 7 bases from V and 5 bases from J, with 20 bases between. Germline CDR1 is LNHDA and CDR2 is SQIVND (reference sequence). The CDR3 has 15 amino acids.